These 3 T cell receptor beta chains were sequenced from one sample in a study of blood T cell repertoires in COVID-19. Sequencing was performed with immunoSEQ multiplex PCR; in TCRdb, only in-frame clones are kept and a portion is missing. The sample holds 300,000 or so clones, around 87% seen once. The sequencing input was peripheral blood. The receptors come from a man aged 65-85 years with acute or convalescent COVID-19.

This clone was found once. The J gene is TRBJ2-1, the V gene TRBV3-1 (or the pseudogene TRBV3-2); D gene uncertain. Germline loops: CDR1 LGHDT, CDR2 YNNKEL (reference sequence). CDR3 size: 12 residues. Trimming removed 0 bases from V and 13 bases from J, with 10 bases in between. The CDR3 DNA reads as TGTGCCAGCAGCCAAGATTACTATATCCAGTTCTTC. It encodes CASSQDYYIQFF.

V usage is TRBV28 and J usage is TRBJ1-5; 8 nucleotides line up with TRBD1. The CDR3 is 16 residues long. Unmatched junction bases numbered 7, after V lost 6 bases and J lost 0 bases. Germline V gives CDR1 MDHEN, CDR2 SYDVKM. CDR3 region: CASSPGQGPSNQPQHF. The CDR3 nucleotides are TGTGCCAGCAGCCCCGGACAGGGCCCTAGCAATCAGCCCCAGCATTTT.

This clone was picked up a small number of times. Additional DNA sequences in this sample encode the identical CDR3. This rearrangement joins TRBV7-2 to TRBJ1-5, with no clear D. There are 13 residues in the CDR3. Germline V lookup: CDR1 SGHTA, CDR2 FQGNSA. Trimming pared 2 bases from V and 5 bases from J, leaving 7 bases between. The CDR3 DNA follows: TGTGCCAGCAGCTTACTCGGAGATCAGCCCCAGCATTTT. It yields the protein CASSLLGDQPQHF. The variable domain in full, with the rest retrieved from reference TRBV7-2 and TRBJ1-5, is GAGVSQSPSNKVTEKGKDVELRCDPISGHTALYWYRQSLGQGLEFLIYFQGNSAPDKSGLPSDRFSAERTGGSVSTLTIQRTQQEDSAVYLCASSLLGDQPQHFGDGTRLSIL.